The 13 T cell receptor beta chains presented below share a single source sample, sequenced in a study of blood T cell repertoires in COVID-19. The protocol was immunoSEQ multiplex PCR, while the TCRdb copy is restricted to in-frame clones and leaves out a portion. The table has approximately 500,000 clones, around 90% seen once. The specimen was peripheral blood. The source is a woman aged 45-59 years with COVID-19, enrolled during active disease.

This clone was seen once. This chain links TRBV6-5 with TRBJ1-2; D not certain. Germline CDR1 reads MNHEY; CDR2 reads SVGAGI. Deletions cut 6 bases from V and 3 bases from J, with 11 bases between. The CDR3 is made up of 13 amino acids. CDR3 region: CASSPGSDYGYTF. DNA for the CDR3: TGTGCCAGCAGCCCCGGGTCAGACTATGGCTACACCTTC.

This clone was picked up one time. This rearrangement joins TRBV28 to TRBJ2-1; 15 nucleotides match TRBD2. The CDR3 loop spans 18 amino acids. J was trimmed by 0 bases and V by 3 bases; bases with no gene match: 3. Germline values: CDR1 MDHEN, CDR2 SYDVKM. The CDR3 sequence is CASSFGLAGGSSYNEQFF. The CDR3 DNA reads as TGTGCCAGCAGTTTCGGACTAGCGGGGGGGAGCTCCTACAATGAGCAGTTCTTC.

The CDR3 coding sequence is TGTGCCAGCCAGACAGGGGCCAACACTGAAGCTTTCTTT. It codes for CASQTGANTEAFF. The genes are TRBV3-1 (or the pseudogene TRBV3-2) and TRBJ1-1, with 8 bases fitting TRBD1. The CDR3 is 13 amino acids. V trimming: 8 bases; J trimming: 2 bases; junction bases outside the gene matches: 4. Per the germline V gene, CDR1 is LGHDT and CDR2 is YNNKEL (reference sequence).

The CDR3 DNA follows: TGTGCCAGCAGGACGGGACAGACGCTCCACGAGCAGTACTTC. Translating gives CASRTGQTLHEQYF. The rearrangement joins TRBV2 to TRBJ2-7; TRBD1 agrees at 7 bases. This CDR3 is built from 14 residues. Germline V gene lookup returns CDR1 SNHLY and CDR2 FYNNEI. Germline trimming cut 6 bases from V and 5 bases from J; bases unmatched to any gene: 10.

This clone occurred a few times. The V and J genes are TRBV9 and TRBJ1-3; 7 bases match TRBD1. The V gene's germline CDR1 is SGDLS and CDR2 YYNGEE. V shed 0 bases and J 7 bases; nucleotides not matched to a gene: 4. The CDR3 length is 14 residues. The CDR3: CASSVGGRGNTIYF. Written as DNA, the CDR3 is TGTGCCAGCAGCGTAGGAGGCAGGGGGAACACCATATATTTT.

The CDR3 loop is CSASFDSNRPGSQPQHF. DNA of the CDR3: TGCAGTGCTAGTTTTGACTCAAACCGCCCTGGGAGTCAGCCCCAGCATTTT. The rearrangement links TRBV20-1 to TRBJ1-5; no definite D call. Germline CDR1 DFQATT, CDR2 SNEGSKA (reference sequence). The V and J ends lost 3 bases and 6 bases respectively, with 24 bases between them. The CDR3 runs 17 residues.

This chain uses TRBV5-1 with TRBJ2-3; maybe TRBD1 (6 bases). CDR3 length equals 17 residues. Germline CDR1 SGHRS, CDR2 YFSETQ. V was trimmed by 3 bases and J by 6 bases, leaving 23 bases between them. The CDR3 loop reads CASSSGLQGPRGDTQYF. The CDR3, as DNA: TGCGCCAGCAGCTCGGGGTTACAGGGCCCTCGAGGGGATACGCAGTATTTT.

In its sample, this clone was seen a few times. The rearrangement links TRBV10-3 to TRBJ1-1; weak D call: TRBD1 (5 bases). Deletions cut 3 bases from V and 2 bases from J, with 13 bases between. Germline V gene sequence: CDR1 ENHRY, CDR2 SYGVKD. The CDR3 loop spans 15 amino acids. The CDR3: CAISDRTHANTEAFF. The DNA of the CDR3 is TGTGCCATCAGTGATAGGACACACGCTAACACTGAAGCTTTCTTT.

The V call is TRBV2, the J call TRBJ2-7; the D gene is possibly TRBD1 (6 bases). The CDR3 is 16 residues long. Germline CDR1 SNHLY, CDR2 FYNNEI. Trimming cost V 2 bases and J 2 bases, with 16 bases left between them. The CDR3 sequence: CASSEQAQGYTYEQYF. The CDR3 DNA follows: TGTGCCAGCAGTGAACAGGCCCAGGGGTACACCTACGAGCAGTACTTC. Supplemented by reference TRBV2 and TRBJ2-7, the full variable domain reads EPEVTQTPSHQVTQMGQEVILRCVPISNHLYFYWYRQILGQKVEFLVSFYNNEISEKSEIFDDQFSVERPDGSNFTLKIRSTKLEDSAMYFCASSEQAQGYTYEQYFGPGTRLTVT.

This chain connects TRBV6-6 to TRBJ1-2; TRBD1 might be the D (5 bases). CDR1 and CDR2 from the germline V gene are MNHNY and SVGAGI (reference sequence). The CDR3 spans 13 residues. Trimming took off 6 bases at V and 5 bases at J, with 13 bases between the two ends. CDR3 nucleotide sequence: TGTGCCAGCAGCTACGGGGCTGATTATGGCTACACCTTC. It encodes CASSYGADYGYTF.

The DNA for the CDR3 is TGTGCATCGCGCGAAGGGACAGCAGAATACGAGCAGTACTTC. The encoded protein is CASREGTAEYEQYF. The chain combines TRBV6-5 with TRBJ2-7; 7 bases map to TRBD1. Germline CDR1 is MNHEY and CDR2 is SVGAGI. CDR3 length equals 14 residues.

The rearrangement links TRBV9 to TRBJ1-2, with 7 bases fitting TRBD1. Losses at the gene ends were 0 bases for V and 2 bases for J; bases not matched to a gene: 4. The CDR3 loop spans 15 amino acids. The germline V gene has CDR1 SGDLS and CDR2 YYNGEE. The CDR3 sequence is CASSVGRGQNYGYTF. The CDR3 DNA reads as TGTGCCAGCAGCGTAGGTAGGGGACAGAACTATGGCTACACCTTC. Full variable domain (missing parts from reference TRBV9 and TRBJ1-2): DSGVTQTPKHLITATGQRVTLRCSPRSGDLSVYWYQQSLDQGLQFLIQYYNGEERAKGNILERFSAQQFPDLHSELNLSSLELGDSALYFCASSVGRGQNYGYTFGSGTRLTVV.

This chain links TRBV10-3 with TRBJ1-2; TRBD1 matches 8 bases. CDR3 length: 12 amino acids. Per germline, CDR1 ENHRY and CDR2 SYGVKD. Unmatched junction bases numbered 4, after V lost 11 bases and J lost 2 bases. The CDR3 DNA follows: TGTGCCGCTCAGGGGGCAAACTATGGCTACACCTTC. It specifies CAAQGANYGYTF.